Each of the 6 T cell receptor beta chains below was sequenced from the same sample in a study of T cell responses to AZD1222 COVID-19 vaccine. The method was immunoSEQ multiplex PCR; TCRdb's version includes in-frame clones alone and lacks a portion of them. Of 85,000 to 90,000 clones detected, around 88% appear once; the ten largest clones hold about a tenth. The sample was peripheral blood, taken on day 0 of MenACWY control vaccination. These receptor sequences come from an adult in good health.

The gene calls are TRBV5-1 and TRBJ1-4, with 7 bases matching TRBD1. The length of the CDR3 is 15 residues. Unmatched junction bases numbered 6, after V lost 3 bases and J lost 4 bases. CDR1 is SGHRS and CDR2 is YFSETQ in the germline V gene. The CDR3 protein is CASSSIGTDNEKLFF. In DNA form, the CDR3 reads TGCGCCAGCAGCTCCATCGGGACAGATAATGAAAAACTGTTTTTT. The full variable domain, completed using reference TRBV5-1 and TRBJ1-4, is KAGVTQTPRYLIKTRGQQVTLSCSPISGHRSVSWYQQTPGQGLQFLFEYFSETQRNKGNFPGRFSGRQFSNSRSEMNVSTLELGDSALYLCASSSIGTDNEKLFFGSGTQLSVL.

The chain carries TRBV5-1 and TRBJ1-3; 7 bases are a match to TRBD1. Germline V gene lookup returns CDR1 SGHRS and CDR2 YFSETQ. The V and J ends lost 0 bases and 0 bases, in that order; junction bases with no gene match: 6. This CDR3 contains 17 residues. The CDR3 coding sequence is TGCGCCAGCAGCTTGGAGGCGCAGGGGGGCTCTGGAAACACCATATATTTT. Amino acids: CASSLEAQGGSGNTIYF.

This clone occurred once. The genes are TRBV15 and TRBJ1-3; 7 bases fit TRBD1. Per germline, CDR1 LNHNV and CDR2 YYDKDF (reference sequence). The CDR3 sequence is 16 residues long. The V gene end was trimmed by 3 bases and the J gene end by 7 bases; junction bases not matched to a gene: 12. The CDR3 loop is CATSSDRTGLENTIYF. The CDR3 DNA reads TGTGCCACCAGCAGCGACAGGACAGGTCTCGAGAACACCATATATTTT.

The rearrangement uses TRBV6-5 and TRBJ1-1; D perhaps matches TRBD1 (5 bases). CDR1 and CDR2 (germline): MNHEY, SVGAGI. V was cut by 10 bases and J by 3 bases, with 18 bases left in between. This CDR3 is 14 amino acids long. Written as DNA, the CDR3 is TGTGCCATCGGTGGTAGGGACGGGGACACTGAAGCTTTCTTT. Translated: CAIGGRDGDTEAFF.

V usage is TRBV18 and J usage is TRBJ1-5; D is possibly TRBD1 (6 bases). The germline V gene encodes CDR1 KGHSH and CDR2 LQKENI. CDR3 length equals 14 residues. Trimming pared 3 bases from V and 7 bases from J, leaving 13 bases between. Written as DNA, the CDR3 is TGTGCCAGCTCACCTACACAGGGTGACCAGCCCCAGCATTTT. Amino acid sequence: CASSPTQGDQPQHF.

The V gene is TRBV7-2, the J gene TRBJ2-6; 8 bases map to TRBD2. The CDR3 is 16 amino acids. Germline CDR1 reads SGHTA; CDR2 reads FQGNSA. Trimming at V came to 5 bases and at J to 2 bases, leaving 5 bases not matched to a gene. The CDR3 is CASSGAGLAGANVLTF. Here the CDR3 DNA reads TGTGCCAGCAGCGGGGCGGGACTAGCTGGGGCCAACGTCCTGACTTTC.